Included here is one T cell receptor beta chain sequence, with context. The data were taken from a study of T cells after yellow fever vaccination. Background on the study: Low-cell-number fractions were prepared with SMART-Seq v4 Ultra Low Input.

In making TCR cDNA, 5'RACE template switching added a universal primer site and UMIs to it. Each CDR3 protein gets one entry after TCRdb re-called the 5' RACE reads with MiXCR. Among about 94,000 distinct CDR3 sequences listed, over 8% were seen once. CDR1 is SGHRS, CDR2 YFSETQ, per germline. The CDR3 is 17 amino acids. Trimming removed 0 bases from V and 8 bases from J, with 20 bases in between. Findings and limits, study-wide: Contaminants from the bulk population, in the form of abundant clonotypes, could be found in FACS-sorted repertoires. In post-booster samples, most primary-vaccination clones reappeared (roughly 96% CD4, roughly 90% CD8).

V gene TRBV5-1 combines with J gene TRBJ1-4, with a possible D match to TRBD1 (5 bases). Here the sequenced sample was CD8+ T cells not binding an NS4B(214-222) dextramer, sorted from PBMCs, taken less than 16 days after the first yellow fever vaccination. This clonotype was sampled from a man aged 18 to 30 who received the YFV17D yellow fever vaccine. DNA for the CDR3: TGCGCCAGCAGCTTGGCGGGGGGACGGACGATGAGCGAAAAACTGTTTTTT. Translated: CASSLAGGRTMSEKLFF.